This TCR beta chain was recovered during a study of OX40 agonist ivuxolimab in advanced cancers. Sequencing was performed with immunoSEQ multiplex PCR; in TCRdb, only in-frame clones are kept and a portion is missing. The sample lists 30,000 to 40,000 clones; around four fifths were seen once. V shed 3 bases, J shed 1 base, and the junction held 3 bases outside the gene matches. The CDR3 runs to 15 residues. Germline values: CDR1 MGHRA, CDR2 YSYEKL. Judged by abundance, this clone is medium-sized (0.01 to 0.1%). Other nucleotide sequences from this sample produce the same CDR3. This TCR came from an adult with an advanced solid tumor such as melanoma, head and neck, liver or kidney cancer. Sequenced here: CD4+ or CD8+ T cells sorted from blood, sampled in a trial of the OX40 agonist ivuxolimab. The genes are TRBV4-1 and TRBJ1-5; TRBD1 matches 7 bases. The CDR3 protein is CASSQTGTSNQPQHF. The CDR3 DNA sequence: TGCGCCAGCAGCCAGACAGGGACCAGCAATCAGCCCCAGCATTTT.